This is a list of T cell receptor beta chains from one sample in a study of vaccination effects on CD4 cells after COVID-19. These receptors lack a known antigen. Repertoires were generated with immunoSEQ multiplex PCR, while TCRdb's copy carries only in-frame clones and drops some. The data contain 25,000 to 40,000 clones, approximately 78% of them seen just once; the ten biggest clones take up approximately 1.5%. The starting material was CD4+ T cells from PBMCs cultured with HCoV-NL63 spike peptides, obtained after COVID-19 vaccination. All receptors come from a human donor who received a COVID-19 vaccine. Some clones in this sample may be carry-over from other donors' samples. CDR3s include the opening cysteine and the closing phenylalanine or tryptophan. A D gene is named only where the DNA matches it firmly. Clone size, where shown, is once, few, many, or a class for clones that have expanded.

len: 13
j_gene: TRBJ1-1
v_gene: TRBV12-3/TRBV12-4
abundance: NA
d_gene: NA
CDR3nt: TGTGCCAGCAGCATTACAGCGAACACTGAAGCTTTCTTT
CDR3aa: CASSITANTEAFF

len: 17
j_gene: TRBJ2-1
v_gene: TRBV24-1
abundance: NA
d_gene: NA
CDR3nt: TGTGCCACCAGTGATTTGGGTGGCAGGGGCCTCTACAATGAGCAGTTCTTC
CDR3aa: CATSDLGGRGLYNEQFF

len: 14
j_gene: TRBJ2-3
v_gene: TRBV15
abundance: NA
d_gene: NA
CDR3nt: TGTGCCACCAGCAATCCCAAAGGCGCAGATACGCAGTATTTT
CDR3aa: CATSNPKGADTQYF

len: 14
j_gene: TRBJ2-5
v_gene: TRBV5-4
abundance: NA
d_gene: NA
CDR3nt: TGTGCCAGCAGCTTGTGGGCGAGCCAAGAGACCCAGTACTTC
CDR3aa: CASSLWASQETQYF

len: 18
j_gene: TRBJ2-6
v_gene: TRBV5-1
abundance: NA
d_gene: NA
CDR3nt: TGCGCCAGCAGCTTGACTGGACAGCCCCTATCTGGGGCCAACGTCCTGACTTTC
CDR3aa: CASSLTGQPLSGANVLTF

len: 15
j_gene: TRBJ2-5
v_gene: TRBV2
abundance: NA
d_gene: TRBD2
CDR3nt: TGTGCCAGCAACCTTAGCGGGGGGGCCGGAGAGACCCAGTACTTC
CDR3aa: CASNLSGGAGETQYF

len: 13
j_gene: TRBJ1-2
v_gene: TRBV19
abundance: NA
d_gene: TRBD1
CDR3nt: TGTGCCAGTAGTAGGACAGGGCCCTATGGCTACACCTTC
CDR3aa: CASSRTGPYGYTF

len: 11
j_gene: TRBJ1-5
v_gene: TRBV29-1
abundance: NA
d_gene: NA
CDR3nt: TGCAGCGCTGACACCGGCGGGGCCCAGCATTTT
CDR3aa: CSADTGGAQHF

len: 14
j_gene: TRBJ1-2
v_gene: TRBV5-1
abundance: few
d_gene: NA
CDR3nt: TGCGCCAGCAGCTCCGACCCGGGAAGTTATGGCTACACCTTC
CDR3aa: CASSSDPGSYGYTF

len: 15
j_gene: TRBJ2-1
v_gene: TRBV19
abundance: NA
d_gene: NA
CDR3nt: TGTGCCAGTAGTATCTCCAGGGGGGGATACAATGAGCAGTTCTTC
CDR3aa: CASSISRGGYNEQFF

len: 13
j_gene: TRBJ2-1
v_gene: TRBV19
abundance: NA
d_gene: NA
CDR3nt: TGTGCCAGTAGTATTCCGGTGTACAATGAGCAGTTCTTC
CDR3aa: CASSIPVYNEQFF

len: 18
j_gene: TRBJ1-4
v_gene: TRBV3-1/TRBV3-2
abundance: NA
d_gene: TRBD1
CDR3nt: TGTGCCAGCAGCCCCAAGGGAGGACAGGGGGCATGTGGTGAAAAACTGTTTTTT
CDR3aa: CASSPKGGQGACGEKLFF

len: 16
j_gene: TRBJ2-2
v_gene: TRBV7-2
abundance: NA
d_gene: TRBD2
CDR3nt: TGTGCCAGCAGCTCGAGGCGGGGGAGCAACACCGGGGAGCTGTTTTTT
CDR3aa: CASSSRRGSNTGELFF

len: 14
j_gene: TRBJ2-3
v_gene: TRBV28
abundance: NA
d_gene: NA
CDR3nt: TGTGCCAGCAGTTTATTCAGGGTTCCAGATACGCAGTATTTT
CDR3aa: CASSLFRVPDTQYF

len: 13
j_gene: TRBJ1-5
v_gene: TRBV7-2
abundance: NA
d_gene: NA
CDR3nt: TGTGCCAGCAGCTTAAGTGTGGAGCAGCCCCAGCATTTT
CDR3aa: CASSLSVEQPQHF